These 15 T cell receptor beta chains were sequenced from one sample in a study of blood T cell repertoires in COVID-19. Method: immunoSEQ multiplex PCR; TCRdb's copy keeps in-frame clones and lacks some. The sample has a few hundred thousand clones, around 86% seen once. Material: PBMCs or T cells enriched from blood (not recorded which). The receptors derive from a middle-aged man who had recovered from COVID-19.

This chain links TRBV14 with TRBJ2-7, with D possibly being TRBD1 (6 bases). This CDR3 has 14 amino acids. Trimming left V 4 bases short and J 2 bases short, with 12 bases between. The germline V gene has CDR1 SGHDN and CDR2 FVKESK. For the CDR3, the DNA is TGTGCCAGCAGCCTGTCAGGGGTTCCCTACGAGCAGTACTTC. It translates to CASSLSGVPYEQYF.

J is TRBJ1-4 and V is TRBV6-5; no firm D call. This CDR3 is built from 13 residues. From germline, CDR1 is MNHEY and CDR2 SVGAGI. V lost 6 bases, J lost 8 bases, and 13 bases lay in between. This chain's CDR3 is CASSLRDREKLFF. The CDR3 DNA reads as TGTGCCAGCAGCCTGCGAGATCGAGAAAAACTGTTTTTT.

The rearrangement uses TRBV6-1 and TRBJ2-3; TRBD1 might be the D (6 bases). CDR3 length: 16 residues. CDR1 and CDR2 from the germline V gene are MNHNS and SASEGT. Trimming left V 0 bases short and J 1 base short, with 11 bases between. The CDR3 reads CASSEALGAGTDTQYF. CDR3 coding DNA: TGTGCCAGCAGTGAAGCGCTGGGGGCCGGCACAGATACGCAGTATTTT.

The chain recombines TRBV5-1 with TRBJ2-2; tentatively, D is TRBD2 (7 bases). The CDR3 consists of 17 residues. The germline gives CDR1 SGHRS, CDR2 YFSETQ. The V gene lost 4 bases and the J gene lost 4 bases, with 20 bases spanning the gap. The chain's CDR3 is CASSGGGGEGPTGELFF. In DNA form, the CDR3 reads TGCGCCAGCAGCGGGGGGGGCGGAGAAGGTCCCACCGGGGAGCTGTTTTTT.

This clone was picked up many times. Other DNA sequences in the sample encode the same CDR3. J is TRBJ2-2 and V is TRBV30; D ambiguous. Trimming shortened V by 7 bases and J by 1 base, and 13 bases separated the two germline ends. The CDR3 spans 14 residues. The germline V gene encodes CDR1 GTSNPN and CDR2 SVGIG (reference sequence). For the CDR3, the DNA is TGTGCCTCGTCTCAGGCTCTGAACACCGGGGAGCTGTTTTTT. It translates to CASSQALNTGELFF.

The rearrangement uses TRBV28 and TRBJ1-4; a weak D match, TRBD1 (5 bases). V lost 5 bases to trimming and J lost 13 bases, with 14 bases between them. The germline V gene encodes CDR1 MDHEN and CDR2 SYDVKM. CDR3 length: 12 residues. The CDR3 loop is CASSKDTVTLFF. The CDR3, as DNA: TGTGCCAGCAGTAAGGACACGGTGACACTGTTTTTT.

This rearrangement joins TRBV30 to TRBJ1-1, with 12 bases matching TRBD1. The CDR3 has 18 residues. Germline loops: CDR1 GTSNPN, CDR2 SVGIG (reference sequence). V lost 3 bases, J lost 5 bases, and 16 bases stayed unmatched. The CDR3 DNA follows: TGTGCCTGGAGGGGTAATTCCGGGACAGGGGGCGAGAGGACTGAAGCTTTCTTT. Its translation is CAWRGNSGTGGERTEAFF.

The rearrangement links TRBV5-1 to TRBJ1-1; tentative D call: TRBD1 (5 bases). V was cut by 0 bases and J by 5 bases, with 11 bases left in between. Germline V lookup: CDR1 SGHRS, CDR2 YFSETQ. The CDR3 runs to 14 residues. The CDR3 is CASSLVGGGTEAFF. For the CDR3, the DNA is TGCGCCAGCAGCTTGGTCGGCGGGGGGACTGAAGCTTTCTTT. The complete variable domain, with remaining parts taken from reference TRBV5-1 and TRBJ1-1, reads KAGVTQTPRYLIKTRGQQVTLSCSPISGHRSVSWYQQTPGQGLQFLFEYFSETQRNKGNFPGRFSGRQFSNSRSEMNVSTLELGDSALYLCASSLVGGGTEAFFGQGTRLTVV.

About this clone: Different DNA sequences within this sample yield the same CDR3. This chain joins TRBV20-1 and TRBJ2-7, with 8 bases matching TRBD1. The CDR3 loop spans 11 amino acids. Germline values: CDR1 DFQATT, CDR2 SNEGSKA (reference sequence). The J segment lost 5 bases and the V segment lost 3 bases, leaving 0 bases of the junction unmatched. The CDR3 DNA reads TGCAGTGCTAGGACAGGGGACGAGCAGTACTTC. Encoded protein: CSARTGDEQYF.

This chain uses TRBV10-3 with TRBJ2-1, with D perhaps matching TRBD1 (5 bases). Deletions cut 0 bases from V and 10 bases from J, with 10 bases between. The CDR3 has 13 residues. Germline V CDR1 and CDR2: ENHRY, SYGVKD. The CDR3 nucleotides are TGTGCCATCAGTGAGTCAGGGGCTCACGAGCAGTTCTTC. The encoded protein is CAISESGAHEQFF.

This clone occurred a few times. CDR3 loop: CASSQLRAGANVLTF. The DNA of the CDR3 is TGTGCCAGCAGCCAACTCCGGGCTGGGGCCAACGTCCTGACTTTC. This chain uses TRBV3-1 (or the pseudogene TRBV3-2) with TRBJ2-6; D unclear. The germline gives CDR1 LGHDT, CDR2 YNNKEL (reference sequence). The CDR3 has 15 residues. Trimming removed 2 bases at V and 2 bases at J, with 7 bases between.

The CDR3 DNA sequence: TGTGCCAGCAGTTTACGTGCGGATTCCACCTTC. Protein sequence: CASSLRADSTF. The genes are TRBV12-3 or TRBV12-4 and TRBJ1-2; D not certain. The V end was cut by 2 bases, the J end by 13 bases, with 11 bases between. The CDR3 spans 11 residues.

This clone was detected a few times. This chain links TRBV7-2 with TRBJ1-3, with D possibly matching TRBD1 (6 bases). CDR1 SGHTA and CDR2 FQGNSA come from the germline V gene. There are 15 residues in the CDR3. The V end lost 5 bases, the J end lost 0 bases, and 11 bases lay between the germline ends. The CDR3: CASSRQVDSGNTIYF. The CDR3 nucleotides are TGTGCCAGCAGCAGACAGGTTGACTCTGGAAACACCATATATTTT.

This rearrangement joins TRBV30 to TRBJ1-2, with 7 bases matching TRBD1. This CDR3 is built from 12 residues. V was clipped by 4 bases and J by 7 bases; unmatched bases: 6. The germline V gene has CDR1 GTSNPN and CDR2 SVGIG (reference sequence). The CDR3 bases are TGTGCCTGGATCCGACAGGGAGGTGGCTACACCTTC. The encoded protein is CAWIRQGGGYTF.

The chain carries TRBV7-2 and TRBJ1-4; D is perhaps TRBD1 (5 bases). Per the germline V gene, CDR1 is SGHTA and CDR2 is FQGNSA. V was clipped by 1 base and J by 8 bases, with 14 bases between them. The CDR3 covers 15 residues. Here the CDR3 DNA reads TGTGCCAGCAGCTTAGGAGTGTCTCGGGGGGAAAAACTGTTTTTT. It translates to CASSLGVSRGEKLFF.